The source of this T cell receptor (beta chain) is a study of CD8+CD57+ T cells in acquired aplastic anemia. Study context: DNA recovered from sorted CD4+ and CD8+ cells had a mean of approximately 3 ug.

Genomic DNA, serving as template, underwent TCR beta VDJ and CDR3 profiling. TCRdb used MiXCR to reprocess the reads, holding one entry per CDR3 protein. The sample yields 75,000 to 100,000 distinct CDR3 sequences, about 67% seen once. Germline V gene lookup returns CDR1 SNHLY and CDR2 FYNNEI. The CDR3 is 11 amino acids. V was cut by 7 bases and J by 4 bases, with 5 bases left in between. An expansion of CD8+CD57+ cells by flow cytometry had been shown in patients chosen for sequencing. Receipt of therapy had not occurred in any patient by the time of blood sampling. The chain carries TRBV2 and TRBJ2-1; D ambiguous. The material sequenced was sorted CD4+, CD8+, or CD8+CD57+ T cells (not recorded which) from PBMCs. The sequence was collected from a human donor with aplastic anemia. Here the CDR3 DNA reads TGTGCCAGCATCACATACAATGAGCAGTTCTTC. Translation gives CASITYNEQFF. Looking up the rest from reference TRBV2 and TRBJ2-1 gives the full variable domain: EPEVTQTPSHQVTQMGQEVILRCVPISNHLYFYWYRQILGQKVEFLVSFYNNEISEKSEIFDDQFSVERPDGSNFTLKIRSTKLEDSAMYFCASITYNEQFFGPGTRLTVL.